This TCR beta chain was observed in a study of shared clonotypes between healthy human individuals. In the study overall: The cohort had a couple of women and a few men, ages 18 to 49.

This clone was seen a single time. The antigen is unknown. Cells designated naive CD8 were CD45RO-negative and were positively selected for CCR7, with terminally differentiated effector memory CD45RA+ cells excluded. The study, taken as a whole, reports: In four donors, around 5% of naive CD4 clonotypes appeared in common.

Germline loops: CDR1 SQVTM, CDR2 ANQGSEA. The CDR3 has 13 residues. J gave up 3 bases and V 7 bases, and 4 bases lay outside the gene matches. Running of the assay took place at deep level. Generated by immunoSEQ multiplex PCR, the TCRdb table keeps only in-frame clones and is missing some. The data show over 750,000 clones, about 97% seen once. This TCR was sampled from a man between 25 and 39 years old in good health. The sample was naive CD8+ T cells sorted from blood. V gene TRBV29-1 combines with J gene TRBJ1-4; 8 bases are shared with TRBD1. CDR3 DNA: TGCAGCGGTCAGGGGGCGGCTAATGAAAAACTGTTTTTT. Its protein product is CSGQGAANEKLFF. The entire variable domain, with the rest obtained from reference TRBV29-1 and TRBJ1-4, is as follows: SAVISQKPSRDICQRGTSLTIQCQVDSQVTMMFWYRQQPGQSLTLIATANQGSEATYESGFVIDKFPISRPNLTFSTLTVSNMSPEDSSIYLCSGQGAANEKLFFGSGTQLSVL.